Following are 32 T cell receptor beta chains from one sample sequenced in a study of blood T cell repertoires in COVID-19. Assay used: immunoSEQ multiplex PCR; TCRdb lists only in-frame clones, some missing. This sample has 20,000 to 25,000 clones, with roughly 83% found just once. Sequenced material: peripheral blood. The receptors come from a man between 65 and 79 years old with acute or convalescent COVID-19.

V is TRBV6-5 and J is TRBJ2-7; D remains ambiguous. This CDR3 spans 15 amino acids. Trimming took off 3 bases at V and 7 bases at J, with 19 bases between the two ends. Looked up from germline, CDR1 is MNHEY and CDR2 is SVGAGI. The CDR3 reads CASSYSVTITAEQYF. CDR3 coding DNA: TGTGCCAGCAGTTATTCGGTCACGATTACCGCAGAGCAGTACTTC.

The chain couples TRBV27 to TRBJ2-7; D possibly corresponds to TRBD1 (5 bases). The germline V gene encodes CDR1 MNHEY and CDR2 SMNVEV (reference sequence). V lost 2 bases and J lost 3, with 14 bases in between. The CDR3 has 15 residues. CDR3 amino acids: CASSLIPGRGYEQYF. CDR3 nucleotide sequence: TGTGCCAGCAGTTTAATCCCAGGGCGCGGCTACGAGCAGTACTTC.

This clone was detected once. The chain carries TRBV28 and TRBJ1-2; 9 bases match TRBD1. Trimming took 5 bases from V and 8 from J; bases not matched to a gene: 15. Germline values: CDR1 MDHEN, CDR2 SYDVKM. The CDR3 contains 16 residues. The CDR3 sequence is CASSPPGQGARWGYTF. CDR3 nucleotides: TGTGCCAGCAGTCCTCCGGGACAGGGAGCCCGCTGGGGCTACACCTTC.

This rearrangement joins TRBV11-3 to TRBJ2-1; 10 bases agree with TRBD1. Germline values: CDR1 SGHNT, CDR2 YENEEA. V gave up 1 base and J gave up 6 bases; unmatched junction bases: 3. This CDR3 contains 15 residues. CDR3 DNA sequence: TGTGCCAGCAGCTTAGGGGGACAGGGGACCAATGAGCAGTTCTTC. This sequence encodes CASSLGGQGTNEQFF.

The J gene is TRBJ2-1, the V gene TRBV7-2; 12 bases fit TRBD2. With 6 bases clipped from V and 8 bases from J, the junction kept 8 bases outside the gene matches. From germline, CDR1 is SGHTA and CDR2 FQGNSA. The CDR3 length is 15 residues. The CDR3 loop reads CASSMTSGSSDEQFF. The CDR3 nucleotides are TGTGCCAGCAGTATGACTAGCGGGAGTTCCGATGAGCAGTTCTTC.

V usage is TRBV4-3 and J usage is TRBJ1-5, with D hard to call. The V and J ends lost 0 bases and 7 bases respectively, with 7 bases between them. This CDR3 has 13 amino acids. Germline V gene lookup returns CDR1 LGHNA and CDR2 YSLEER. CDR3 sequence: CASSQDYRQPQHF. CDR3 nucleotide sequence: TGCGCCAGCAGCCAAGATTATCGGCAGCCCCAGCATTTT.

This clone appeared a single time. V gene TRBV28 combines with J gene TRBJ1-5, with D perhaps TRBD1 (6 bases). Germline V gene lookup returns CDR1 MDHEN and CDR2 SYDVKM. V lost 4 bases and J lost 4, with 14 bases in between. The CDR3 extends over 15 amino acids. The CDR3 DNA reads as TGTGCCAGCAGTTCTCTCCGAGGGGGAAATCAGCCCCAGCATTTT. Protein product: CASSSLRGGNQPQHF.

CDR3 protein: CASSERPTPTYEQYF. The CDR3 DNA sequence: TGTGCCAGCAGTGAGAGACCGACACCCACCTACGAGCAGTACTTC. The rearrangement links TRBV6-1 to TRBJ2-7; no reliable D call. The germline CDR1 and CDR2 sequences are MNHNS and SASEGT. This CDR3 spans 15 amino acids. Deletions cut 3 bases from V and 2 bases from J, with 14 bases between.

This clone appeared once. The chain links TRBV30 to TRBJ1-2; D perhaps matches TRBD1 (5 bases). V shed 1 base and J shed 5 bases, with 14 bases lying between them. The germline V gene has CDR1 GTSNPN and CDR2 SVGIG (reference sequence). The CDR3 loop spans 14 amino acids. The CDR3 DNA sequence: TGTGCCTGGAGTGGGGGCAGGCTATATTATGGCTACACCTTC. Residues: CAWSGGRLYYGYTF.

This clone came up once. The chain employs TRBV9 and TRBJ1-1; TRBD1 might be the D (6 bases). Germline CDR1 and CDR2: SGDLS and YYNGEE. There are 13 residues in the CDR3. Trimming left V 4 bases short and J 1 base short, with 8 bases between. CDR3 sequence: CASSTQGNTEAFF. In DNA, the CDR3 is TGTGCCAGCAGCACACAGGGGAACACTGAAGCTTTCTTT.

This clone was seen a single time. The chain is built from TRBV5-1 and TRBJ2-1; 9 bases agree with TRBD2. This CDR3 is built from 13 residues. The junction had 4 bases not matched to a gene; V was cut back by 2 bases and J by 10 bases. CDR1 SGHRS and CDR2 YFSETQ come from the germline V gene. In nucleotides, the CDR3 is TGCGCCAGCAGCTTCGGGCGGGAGGGGGAGCAGTTCTTC. The encoded protein is CASSFGREGEQFF.

This chain connects TRBV7-2 to TRBJ2-2; 7 bases align to TRBD1. Germline V gene data show CDR1 as SGHTA and CDR2 as FQGNSA. The CDR3 runs to 15 residues. V was clipped by 0 bases and J by 4 bases; unmatched bases: 2. The CDR3 spells CASSLAAGGTGELFF. Written as DNA, the CDR3 is TGTGCCAGCAGCTTAGCAGCAGGGGGCACCGGGGAGCTGTTTTTT.

The V and J genes are TRBV6-5 and TRBJ1-4; 7 nucleotides agree with TRBD1. V was pared by 6 bases and J by 5 bases, with 6 bases of the junction left unmatched. The CDR3 extends over 14 amino acids. Germline CDR1 and CDR2: MNHEY and SVGAGI. The CDR3 here is CASSPGTENEKLFF. In DNA, the CDR3 is TGTGCCAGCAGCCCCGGGACAGAAAATGAAAAACTGTTTTTT.

The chain uses TRBV12-3 or TRBV12-4 and TRBJ2-3, with a possible D match to TRBD1 (7 bases). Trimming left V 8 bases short and J 9 bases short, with 12 bases between. The length of the CDR3 is 11 residues. CDR3 protein: CASGQGGTQYF. CDR3 bases: TGTGCCAGCGGGCAGGGGGGCACGCAGTATTTT.

This clone is medium-sized. The chain carries TRBV5-1 and TRBJ2-1, with D possibly matching TRBD1 (5 bases). V shed 0 bases and J shed 3 bases, with 10 bases lying between them. The CDR3 is 15 amino acids. Germline CDR1 and CDR2: SGHRS and YFSETQ. CDR3 DNA: TGCGCCAGCAGCTTGGCCATTCAGGGCTACAATGAGCAGTTCTTC. Translation gives CASSLAIQGYNEQFF.

In nucleotides, the CDR3 is TGTGCCAGCAGCGGAGGGACTCAAGAGACCCAGTACTTC. Its protein product is CASSGGTQETQYF. J is TRBJ2-5 and V is TRBV7-9, with a weak D call TRBD2 (6 bases). Germline V gives CDR1 SEHNR, CDR2 FQNEAQ (reference sequence). The CDR3 has 13 residues. Trimming took off 5 bases at V and 2 bases at J, with 9 bases between the two ends.

V gene TRBV24-1 combines with J gene TRBJ1-2, with 9 positions matching TRBD1. From germline, CDR1 is KGHDR and CDR2 SFDVKD. V gave up 7 bases and J gave up 4 bases; unmatched junction bases: 6. The CDR3 totals 14 residues. CDR3 amino acids: CATSRTGVPYGYTF. The CDR3 nucleotides read TGTGCCACCAGCCGGACAGGGGTTCCCTATGGCTACACCTTC.

The genes are TRBV4-1 and TRBJ1-1, with a tentative D call TRBD1 (5 bases). Trimming stripped 0 bases from V and 1 base from J, with 15 bases between. The CDR3 is 17 amino acids. Germline V lookup: CDR1 MGHRA, CDR2 YSYEKL. CDR3 residues: CASSQDSRARANTEAFF. For the CDR3, the DNA is TGCGCCAGCAGCCAAGATTCTAGGGCCAGGGCGAACACTGAAGCTTTCTTT.

The chain's CDR3 is CARYRGPGEKLFF. Written as DNA, the CDR3 is TGTGCCAGATACAGGGGGCCGGGGGAAAAACTGTTTTTT. This chain uses TRBV27 with TRBJ1-4, with 9 bases lining up with TRBD1. The germline CDR1 and CDR2 sequences are MNHEY and SMNVEV (reference sequence). Trimming cost V 9 bases and J 8 bases; bases outside gene matches: 7. The CDR3 sequence is 13 residues long.

The rearrangement joins TRBV5-1 to TRBJ2-7; TRBD1 matches 12 bases. V shed 4 bases, J shed 7 bases, and the junction held 12 bases outside the gene matches. The CDR3 covers 16 residues. CDR1 is SGHRS and CDR2 is YFSETQ in the germline V gene. CDR3 residues: CASSPTWDRGREEQYF. Written as DNA, the CDR3 is TGCGCCAGCAGCCCTACCTGGGACAGGGGGCGGGAAGAGCAGTACTTC.

This rearrangement joins TRBV11-2 to TRBJ1-4; 7 bases are a match to TRBD1. The CDR3 spans 14 residues. After removal of 6 bases from V and 7 bases from J, the junction contained 8 bases not matched to a gene. The germline CDR1 and CDR2 sequences are SGHAT and FQNNGV. The DNA for the CDR3 is TGTGCCAGCAGACAGGACAGGTCGGGTGAAAAACTGTTTTTT. It yields the protein CASRQDRSGEKLFF.

The sample holds one count of this clone. The chain recombines TRBV7-9 with TRBJ1-1; 8 nucleotides align to TRBD1. Germline CDR1 reads SEHNR; CDR2 reads FQNEAQ (reference sequence). CDR3 length: 15 residues. Unmatched junction bases numbered 5, after V lost 5 bases and J lost 0 bases. The chain's CDR3 is CASSTDRAMNTEAFF. For the CDR3, the DNA is TGTGCCAGCAGCACGGACAGGGCGATGAACACTGAAGCTTTCTTT.

This clone was observed once. The chain recombines TRBV29-1 with TRBJ1-2, with D perhaps matching TRBD1 (6 bases). Trimming removed 6 bases at V and 6 bases at J, with 17 bases between. Germline values: CDR1 SQVTM, CDR2 ANQGSEA. The CDR3 consists of 13 residues. The CDR3 DNA reads TGCAGCGTGGCACTAGGGGGGGCGGATGGCTACACCTTC. Amino acid sequence: CSVALGGADGYTF.

V and J are TRBV12-5 and TRBJ2-5, with 7 bases that match TRBD1. From germline, CDR1 is LGHNT and CDR2 FRNRAP. The CDR3 sequence is 14 residues long. V was clipped by 3 bases and J by 4 bases; unmatched bases: 5. CDR3 protein: CASGFRGGLETQYF. In nucleotides, the CDR3 is TGTGCTAGTGGTTTTCGAGGGGGCTTAGAGACCCAGTACTTC.

The chain recombines TRBV11-3 with TRBJ2-1, with TRBD1 identical over 8 bases. Trimming cost V 3 bases and J 7 bases; bases outside gene matches: 14. The CDR3 is 17 residues long. The germline CDR1 and CDR2 sequences are SGHNT and YENEEA. CDR3 loop: CASSFLPGTGSRNEQFF. For the CDR3, the DNA is TGTGCCAGCAGCTTCCTCCCCGGGACAGGATCTAGAAATGAGCAGTTCTTC.

The chain carries TRBV5-1 and TRBJ2-3; TRBD1 agrees at 7 bases. The ends lost 0 bases at V and 2 bases at J; junction bases unmatched: 6. The CDR3 spans 16 residues. Germline CDR1 is SGHRS and CDR2 is YFSETQ. This chain's CDR3 is CASSLEAGGFTDTQYF. CDR3 sequence (DNA): TGCGCCAGCAGCTTGGAGGCAGGGGGATTCACAGATACGCAGTATTTT.

This rearrangement joins TRBV9 to TRBJ2-2; perhaps TRBD2 as D (5 bases). Trimming took off 4 bases at V and 4 bases at J, with 8 bases between the two ends. There are 13 residues in the CDR3. The germline V gene has CDR1 SGDLS and CDR2 YYNGEE. The CDR3 here is CASSPRGTGELFF. DNA for the CDR3: TGTGCCAGCAGCCCCCGGGGCACCGGGGAGCTGTTTTTT.

This clone was counted only a few times. Other nucleotide sequences in the sample specify the same CDR3. V and J are TRBV5-1 and TRBJ1-1, with D maybe TRBD1 (5 bases). Germline values: CDR1 SGHRS, CDR2 YFSETQ. Trimming removed 1 base at V and 4 bases at J, with 8 bases between. The CDR3 extends over 13 amino acids. The CDR3 loop reads CASSLRGGTEAFF. CDR3 coding DNA: TGCGCCAGCAGCTTGCGGGGGGGCACTGAAGCTTTCTTT.

V is TRBV18 and J is TRBJ1-4; D is undetermined. Trimming stripped 0 bases from V and 5 bases from J, with 4 bases between. This CDR3 has 13 residues. Germline V gives CDR1 KGHSH, CDR2 LQKENI. The CDR3 loop reads CASSPPQNEKLFF. The CDR3 DNA follows: TGTGCCAGCTCACCACCTCAGAATGAAAAACTGTTTTTT.

The rearrangement uses TRBV25-1 and TRBJ1-6; D is perhaps TRBD1 (6 bases). This CDR3 has 17 amino acids. Germline CDR1 and CDR2: MGHDK and SYGVNS. Trimming took off 1 base at V and 6 bases at J, with 16 bases between the two ends. CDR3 in DNA: TGTGCCAGCAGTGAATTGGGGGGGCGGGGCGGTAATTCACCCCTCCACTTT. Its protein product is CASSELGGRGGNSPLHF.

This sequence joins TRBV19 and TRBJ2-7; D is perhaps TRBD1 (5 bases). V lost 6 bases and J lost 3, with 15 bases in between. The germline CDR1 and CDR2 sequences are LNHDA and SQIVND (reference sequence). The CDR3 is 14 amino acids. The CDR3 protein is CASSNWGRGYEQYF. CDR3 sequence (DNA): TGTGCCAGTAGCAACTGGGGCCGCGGCTACGAGCAGTACTTC.

CDR3 coding DNA: TGTGCCAGCAGCTTAGTCGGACAGCCCTCGGGAGCTTTCTTT. Translating it yields CASSLVGQPSGAFF. The chain links TRBV11-2 to TRBJ1-1, with D possibly TRBD1 on 6 matching bases. The CDR3 loop spans 14 amino acids. The V and J ends lost 1 base and 10 bases respectively, with 16 bases between them. CDR1 and CDR2 from the germline V gene are SGHAT and FQNNGV. Complete variable domain (other parts from reference TRBV11-2 and TRBJ1-1): EAGVAQSPRYKIIEKRQSVAFWCNPISGHATLYWYQQILGQGPKLLIQFQNNGVVDDSQLPKDRFSAERLKGVDSTLKIQPAKLEDSAVYLCASSLVGQPSGAFFGQGTRLTVV.